The rows below give T cell receptor beta chains drawn from one sample of a study of blood T cell repertoires in COVID-19. Here immunoSEQ multiplex PCR was the method, and the copy in TCRdb shows in-frame clones only, minus some. This sample has some 87,000 clones, with over 75% found just once. Specimen: peripheral blood. The receptors stem from a man older than 75 with active or convalescent COVID-19. Each CDR3 is given with its conserved first and last residue. A D gene is named only where the DNA matches it firmly. The listing skips clone size in some rows; elsewhere it reads once, few, many or a size class.

CDR3 length: 15; V gene: TRBV10-3; J gene: TRBJ1-1; clone size: once; D gene: -; CDR3 protein: CAISGHLGGNTEAFF; CDR3 DNA: TGTGCCATCAGTGGGCATTTAGGGGGTAACACTGAAGCTTTCTTT
CDR3 length: 15; V gene: TRBV2; J gene: TRBJ2-7; clone size: -; D gene: -; CDR3 protein: CASSVSGRANYEQYF; CDR3 DNA: TGTGCCAGCAGTGTATCAGGCAGAGCCAACTACGAGCAGTACTTC
CDR3 length: 16; V gene: TRBV4-1; J gene: TRBJ1-3; clone size: -; D gene: TRBD1; CDR3 protein: CASSQVRDSTGNTIYF; CDR3 DNA: TGCGCCAGCAGCCAAGTCCGGGACAGCACTGGAAACACCATATATTTT
CDR3 length: 12; V gene: TRBV24-1; J gene: TRBJ2-5; clone size: -; D gene: -; CDR3 protein: CATRGAQETQYF; CDR3 DNA: TGTGCCACCAGGGGGGCTCAAGAGACCCAGTACTTC
CDR3 length: 15; V gene: TRBV6-6; J gene: TRBJ1-5; clone size: -; D gene: -; CDR3 protein: CASTENGAAVGPQHF; CDR3 DNA: TGTGCCAGCACTGAAAATGGGGCAGCCGTGGGGCCCCAGCATTTT
CDR3 length: 14; V gene: TRBV5-1; J gene: TRBJ1-1; clone size: few; D gene: TRBD1; CDR3 protein: CASRPQGGNTEAFF; CDR3 DNA: TGCGCCAGCCGCCCACAGGGGGGAAACACTGAAGCTTTCTTT
CDR3 length: 12; V gene: TRBV25-1; J gene: TRBJ1-4; clone size: -; D gene: -; CDR3 protein: CASTGNNEKLFF; CDR3 DNA: TGTGCCAGCACGGGTAATAATGAAAAACTGTTTTTT
CDR3 length: 15; V gene: TRBV19; J gene: TRBJ1-3; clone size: once; D gene: -; CDR3 protein: CASSIQGRSGNTIYF; CDR3 DNA: TGTGCCAGTAGTATTCAGGGGCGGTCTGGAAACACCATATATTTT
CDR3 length: 15; V gene: TRBV15; J gene: TRBJ2-5; clone size: -; D gene: -; CDR3 protein: CATSRARQGQETQYF; CDR3 DNA: TGTGCCACCAGCAGGGCCCGGCAGGGGCAAGAGACCCAGTACTTC
CDR3 length: 16; V gene: TRBV7-9; J gene: TRBJ2-7; clone size: few; D gene: TRBD1; CDR3 protein: CASSFPGQGGDYEQYF; CDR3 DNA: TGTGCCAGCAGCTTCCCGGGACAGGGTGGCGACTACGAGCAGTACTTC
CDR3 length: 16; V gene: TRBV24-1; J gene: TRBJ2-2; clone size: -; D gene: TRBD1; CDR3 protein: CATSDPGQGATGELFF; CDR3 DNA: TGTGCCACCAGTGACCCCGGACAGGGGGCAACCGGGGAGCTGTTTTTT
CDR3 length: 15; V gene: TRBV2; J gene: TRBJ2-3; clone size: -; D gene: TRBD2; CDR3 protein: CASSYIAGSTDTQYF; CDR3 DNA: TGTGCCAGCAGCTACATAGCGGGAAGCACAGATACGCAGTATTTT
CDR3 length: 16; V gene: TRBV7-3; J gene: TRBJ2-6; clone size: -; D gene: -; CDR3 protein: CASSARESSGANVLTF; CDR3 DNA: TGTGCCAGCAGCGCCCGGGAGAGCTCTGGGGCCAACGTCCTGACTTTC
CDR3 length: 13; V gene: TRBV18; J gene: TRBJ2-5; clone size: few; D gene: -; CDR3 protein: CASSPGRAETQYF; CDR3 DNA: TGTGCCAGCTCACCAGGCAGGGCAGAGACCCAGTACTTC
CDR3 length: 13; V gene: TRBV6-2/TRBV6-3; J gene: TRBJ2-1; clone size: -; D gene: -; CDR3 protein: CASSPGHLGEQFF; CDR3 DNA: TGTGCCAGCAGCCCGGGACACCTTGGTGAGCAGTTCTTC
CDR3 length: 12; V gene: TRBV5-1; J gene: TRBJ1-1; clone size: few; D gene: TRBD1; CDR3 protein: CASGDRGTEAFF; CDR3 DNA: TGCGCCAGTGGAGACAGGGGTACTGAAGCTTTCTTT
CDR3 length: 12; V gene: TRBV6-5; J gene: TRBJ1-5; clone size: -; D gene: -; CDR3 protein: CASSSGIQPQHF; CDR3 DNA: TGTGCCAGCAGCTCAGGGATTCAGCCCCAGCATTTT
CDR3 length: 19; V gene: TRBV4-1; J gene: TRBJ1-4; clone size: -; D gene: -; CDR3 protein: CASSQEGGFPDGPNEKLFF; CDR3 DNA: TGCGCCAGCAGCCAAGAAGGAGGCTTCCCGGACGGACCTAATGAAAAACTGTTTTTT
CDR3 length: 16; V gene: TRBV2; J gene: TRBJ2-1; clone size: -; D gene: TRBD2; CDR3 protein: CASRGGTSGVYNEQFF; CDR3 DNA: TGTGCCAGCAGGGGCGGGACTAGCGGGGTCTACAATGAGCAGTTCTTC
CDR3 length: 17; V gene: TRBV18; J gene: TRBJ2-1; clone size: -; D gene: TRBD2; CDR3 protein: CASSPLTSGGVNNEQFF; CDR3 DNA: TGTGCCAGCTCACCACTGACTAGCGGGGGCGTCAACAATGAGCAGTTCTTC
CDR3 length: 15; V gene: TRBV19; J gene: TRBJ2-3; clone size: -; D gene: -; CDR3 protein: CASVPTAGTTDTQYF; CDR3 DNA: TGTGCCAGTGTCCCCACGGCGGGGACCACAGATACGCAGTATTTT
CDR3 length: 15; V gene: TRBV7-7; J gene: TRBJ2-5; clone size: once; D gene: -; CDR3 protein: CASSPPGLQGETQYF; CDR3 DNA: TGTGCTAGCAGCCCCCCGGGACTTCAAGGGGAGACCCAGTACTTC
CDR3 length: 14; V gene: TRBV18; J gene: TRBJ1-1; clone size: -; D gene: TRBD1; CDR3 protein: CASSPGQGRTEAFF; CDR3 DNA: TGTGCCAGCTCACCAGGACAGGGTCGGACTGAAGCTTTCTTT
CDR3 length: 12; V gene: TRBV30; J gene: TRBJ2-7; clone size: -; D gene: -; CDR3 protein: CAWRGDIYEQYF; CDR3 DNA: TGTGCCTGGAGGGGGGACATCTACGAGCAGTACTTC
CDR3 length: 15; V gene: TRBV3-1/TRBV3-2; J gene: TRBJ2-5; clone size: -; D gene: TRBD1; CDR3 protein: CASSLPTGSQETQYF; CDR3 DNA: TGTGCCAGCAGCCTCCCGACAGGGTCGCAAGAGACCCAGTACTTC
CDR3 length: 13; V gene: TRBV7-2; J gene: TRBJ2-7; clone size: -; D gene: -; CDR3 protein: CASSRGLLYEQYF; CDR3 DNA: TGTGCCAGCAGCCGTGGACTTCTCTACGAGCAGTACTTC
CDR3 length: 15; V gene: TRBV5-1; J gene: TRBJ2-4; clone size: -; D gene: TRBD1; CDR3 protein: CASSLEGQGENIQYF; CDR3 DNA: TGCGCCAGCAGCTTGGAAGGACAGGGGGAAAACATTCAGTACTTC
CDR3 length: 14; V gene: TRBV7-9; J gene: TRBJ1-1; clone size: -; D gene: TRBD1; CDR3 protein: CASSLATGGPVAFF; CDR3 DNA: TGTGCCAGCAGCTTAGCGACAGGGGGCCCAGTGGCTTTCTTT
CDR3 length: 13; V gene: TRBV29-1; J gene: TRBJ1-1; clone size: -; D gene: TRBD1; CDR3 protein: CSVGAGGNTEAFF; CDR3 DNA: TGCAGCGTTGGGGCAGGGGGGAACACTGAAGCTTTCTTT
CDR3 length: 15; V gene: TRBV5-1; J gene: TRBJ2-7; clone size: once; D gene: -; CDR3 protein: CASSLMPESTYEQYF; CDR3 DNA: TGCGCCAGCAGCTTGATGCCAGAATCCACCTACGAGCAGTACTTC
CDR3 length: 14; V gene: TRBV6-6; J gene: TRBJ1-6; clone size: -; D gene: TRBD1; CDR3 protein: CASSQVRGQSPLHF; CDR3 DNA: TGTGCCAGCAGCCAAGTCAGGGGGCAATCACCCCTCCACTTT
CDR3 length: 16; V gene: TRBV5-5; J gene: TRBJ2-7; clone size: -; D gene: TRBD1; CDR3 protein: CASSLKRQGRLNEQYF; CDR3 DNA: TGTGCCAGCAGCTTGAAGCGACAGGGGAGGTTGAACGAGCAGTACTTC
CDR3 length: 15; V gene: TRBV9; J gene: TRBJ2-2; clone size: few; D gene: TRBD1; CDR3 protein: CASSVTGTATGELFF; CDR3 DNA: TGTGCCAGCAGCGTGACCGGGACAGCCACCGGGGAGCTGTTTTTT
CDR3 length: 15; V gene: TRBV5-1; J gene: TRBJ1-1; clone size: -; D gene: -; CDR3 protein: CASSSSRGVGTEAFF; CDR3 DNA: TGCGCCAGCAGCTCATCACGGGGGGTGGGTACTGAAGCTTTCTTT